A selection of T cell receptor beta chains follows, all from one sample in a study of T cells in Graves' hyperthyroidism and ophthalmopathy. TCRdb ran MiXCR on the multiplex PCR reads and lists one entry per CDR3 protein. The sample has under 600,000 distinct CDR3 sequences; 16% are singletons. The sequencing sample was made of blood. The receptors were gathered from a woman in her forties with Graves' ophthalmopathy. CDR3s include the opening cysteine and the closing phenylalanine or tryptophan. A D gene is named only where the DNA matches it firmly.

CDR3	D	V
CASSLPSAGRAGEQFF	NA	TRBV5-1
CATRGNEQFF	TRBD1	TRBV19
CASRGAGDYEQYF	NA	TRBV2
CASSDQDTEAFF	NA	TRBV2
CASSPQEGNTIYF	NA	TRBV18
CASSSGLAGTTDTQYF	TRBD2	TRBV11-1
CASSGLAGGGTDTQYF	TRBD2	TRBV2
CASSTPGEQFF	NA	TRBV28
CASSRGDNTEAFF	NA	TRBV19
CASSQGQTSYGYTF	TRBD1	TRBV5-1
CAGKAGVSYEQYF	TRBD2	TRBV25-1
CASRREGSRTDTQYF	TRBD2	TRBV27
CASSENGEADTQYF	NA	TRBV6-4
CASSLRTGFSNSPLHF	TRBD1	TRBV14
CSANTWGQGTTDTQYF	TRBD1	TRBV20-1
CASGGPSGANVLTF	NA	TRBV28
CASSLVASGNTIYF	NA	TRBV5-1
CASSTSGGWEQYF	TRBD2	TRBV11-2
CASLPRPPPTYEQYF	NA	TRBV2
CASSPELAGLAEQFF	TRBD2	TRBV18
CAWSKTGQGRAFF	TRBD1	TRBV30
CASSATGLSPLHF	TRBD1	TRBV7-2